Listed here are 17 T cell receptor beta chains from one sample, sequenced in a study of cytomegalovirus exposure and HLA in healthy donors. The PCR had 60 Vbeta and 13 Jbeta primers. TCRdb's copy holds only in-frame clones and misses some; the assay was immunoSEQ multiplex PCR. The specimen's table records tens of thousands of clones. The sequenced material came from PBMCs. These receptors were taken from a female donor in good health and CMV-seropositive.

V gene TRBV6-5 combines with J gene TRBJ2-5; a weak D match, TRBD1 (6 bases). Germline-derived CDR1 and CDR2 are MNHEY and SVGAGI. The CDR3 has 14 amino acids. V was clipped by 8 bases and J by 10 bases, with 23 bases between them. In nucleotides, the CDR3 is TGTGCCAGCGGCGACAGGCCTTTGGGAAGGTACCAGTACTTC. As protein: CASGDRPLGRYQYF.

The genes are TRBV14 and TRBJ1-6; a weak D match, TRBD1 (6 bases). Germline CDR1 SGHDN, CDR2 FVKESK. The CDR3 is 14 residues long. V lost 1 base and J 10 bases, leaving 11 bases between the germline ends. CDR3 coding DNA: TGTGCCAGCAGCCAAGTACAGGGCGGGTCACCCCTCCACTTT. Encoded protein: CASSQVQGGSPLHF.

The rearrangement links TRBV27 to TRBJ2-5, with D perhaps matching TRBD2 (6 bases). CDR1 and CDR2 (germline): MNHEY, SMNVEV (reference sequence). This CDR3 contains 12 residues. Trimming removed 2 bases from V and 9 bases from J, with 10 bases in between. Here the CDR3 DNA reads TGTGCCAGCAGTTTAAGCTCGGGGGCCCAGTACTTC. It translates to CASSLSSGAQYF.

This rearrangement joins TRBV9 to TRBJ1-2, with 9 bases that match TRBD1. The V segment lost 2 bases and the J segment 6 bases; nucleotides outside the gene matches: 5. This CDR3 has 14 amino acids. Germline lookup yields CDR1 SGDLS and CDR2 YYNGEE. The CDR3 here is CASSVETGGNGYTF. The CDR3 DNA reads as TGTGCCAGCAGCGTGGAAACAGGGGGCAATGGCTACACCTTC.

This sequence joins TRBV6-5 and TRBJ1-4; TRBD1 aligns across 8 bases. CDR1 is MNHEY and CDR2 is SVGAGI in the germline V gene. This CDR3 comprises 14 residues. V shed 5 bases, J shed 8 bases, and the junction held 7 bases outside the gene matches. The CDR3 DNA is TGTGCCAGCAGTCGGACAGGGAATGAGGAAAAACTGTTTTTT. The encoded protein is CASSRTGNEEKLFF.

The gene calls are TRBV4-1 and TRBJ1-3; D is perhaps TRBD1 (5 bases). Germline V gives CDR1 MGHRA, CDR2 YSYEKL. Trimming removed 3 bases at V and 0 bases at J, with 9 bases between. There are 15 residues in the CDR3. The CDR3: CASSHLQDSGNTIYF. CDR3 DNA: TGCGCCAGCAGCCACTTACAGGACTCTGGAAACACCATATATTTT.

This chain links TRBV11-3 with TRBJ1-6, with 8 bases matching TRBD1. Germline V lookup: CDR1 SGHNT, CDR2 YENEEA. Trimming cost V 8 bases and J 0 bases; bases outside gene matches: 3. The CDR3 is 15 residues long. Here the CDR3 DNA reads TGTGCCAGCTCAGGGGGCAACTCCTATAATTCACCCCTCCACTTT. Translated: CASSGGNSYNSPLHF.

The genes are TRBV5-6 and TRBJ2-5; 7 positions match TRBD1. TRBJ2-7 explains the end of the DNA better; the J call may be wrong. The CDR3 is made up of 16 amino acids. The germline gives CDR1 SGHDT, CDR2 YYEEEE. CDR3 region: CASSLASGQSAYEQYF. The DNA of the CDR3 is TGTGCCAGCAGCTTGGCGTCGGGACAGAGCGCCTACGAGCAGTACTTC.

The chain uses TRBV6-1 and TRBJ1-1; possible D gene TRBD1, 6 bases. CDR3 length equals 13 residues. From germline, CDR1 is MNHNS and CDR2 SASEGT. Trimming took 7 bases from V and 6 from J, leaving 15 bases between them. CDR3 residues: CASIHTGRPEAFF. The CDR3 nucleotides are TGTGCCAGCATCCACACAGGGAGACCTGAAGCTTTCTTT.

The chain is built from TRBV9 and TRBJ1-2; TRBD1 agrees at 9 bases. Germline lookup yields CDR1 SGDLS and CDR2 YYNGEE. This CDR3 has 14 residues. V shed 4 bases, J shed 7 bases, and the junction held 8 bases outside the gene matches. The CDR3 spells CASSPGQGQGGYTF. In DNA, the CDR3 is TGTGCCAGCAGCCCAGGACAGGGGCAAGGTGGCTACACCTTC. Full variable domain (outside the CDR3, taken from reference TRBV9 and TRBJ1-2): DSGVTQTPKHLITATGQRVTLRCSPRSGDLSVYWYQQSLDQGLQFLIQYYNGEERAKGNILERFSAQQFPDLHSELNLSSLELGDSALYFCASSPGQGQGGYTFGSGTRLTVV.

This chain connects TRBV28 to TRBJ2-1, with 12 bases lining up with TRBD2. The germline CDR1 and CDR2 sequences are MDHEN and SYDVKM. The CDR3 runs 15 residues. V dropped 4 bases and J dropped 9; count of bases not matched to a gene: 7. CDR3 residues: CASSSSSGRVCEQFF. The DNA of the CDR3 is TGTGCCAGCAGTTCCTCTAGCGGGAGGGTATGTGAGCAGTTCTTC.

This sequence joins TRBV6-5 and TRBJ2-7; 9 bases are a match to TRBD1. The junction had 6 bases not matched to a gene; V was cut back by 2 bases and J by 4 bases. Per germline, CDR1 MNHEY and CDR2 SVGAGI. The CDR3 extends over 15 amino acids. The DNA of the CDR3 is TGTGCCAGCAGTTACACCGGGACAGGGAAATACGAGCAGTACTTC. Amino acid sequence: CASSYTGTGKYEQYF.

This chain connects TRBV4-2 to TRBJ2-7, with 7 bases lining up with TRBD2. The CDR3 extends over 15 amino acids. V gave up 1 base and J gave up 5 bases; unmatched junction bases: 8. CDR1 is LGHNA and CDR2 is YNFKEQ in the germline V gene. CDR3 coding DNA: TGTGCCAGCAGCCAAGTGGTGGCGGGAGTCAACGAGCAGTACTTC. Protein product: CASSQVVAGVNEQYF.

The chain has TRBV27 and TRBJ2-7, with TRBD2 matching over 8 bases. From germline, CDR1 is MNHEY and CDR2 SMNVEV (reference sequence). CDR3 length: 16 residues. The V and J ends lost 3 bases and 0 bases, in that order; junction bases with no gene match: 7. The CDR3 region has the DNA TGTGCCAGCAGTTTCTCCGCGGGGGGACTCTCCTACGAGCAGTACTTC. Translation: CASSFSAGGLSYEQYF.

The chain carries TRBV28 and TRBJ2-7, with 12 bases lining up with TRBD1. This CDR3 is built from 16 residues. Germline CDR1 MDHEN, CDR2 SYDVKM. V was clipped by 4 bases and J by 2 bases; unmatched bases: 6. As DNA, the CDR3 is TGTGCCAGCAGTTCGGGACAGGGGGCGACCACCTACGAGCAGTACTTC. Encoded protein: CASSSGQGATTYEQYF.

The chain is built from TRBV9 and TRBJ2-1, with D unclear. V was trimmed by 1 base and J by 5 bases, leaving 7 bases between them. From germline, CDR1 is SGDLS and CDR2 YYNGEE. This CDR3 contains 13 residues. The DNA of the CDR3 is TGTGCCAGCAGCGTAATGGCAGACAATGAGCAGTTCTTC. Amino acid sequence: CASSVMADNEQFF.

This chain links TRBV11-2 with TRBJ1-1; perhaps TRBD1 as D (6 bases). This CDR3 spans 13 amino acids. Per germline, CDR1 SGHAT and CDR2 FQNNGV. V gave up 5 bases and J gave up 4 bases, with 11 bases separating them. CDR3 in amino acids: CASSLQGATEAFF. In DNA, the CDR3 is TGTGCCAGCAGCCTACAGGGAGCCACTGAAGCTTTCTTT.